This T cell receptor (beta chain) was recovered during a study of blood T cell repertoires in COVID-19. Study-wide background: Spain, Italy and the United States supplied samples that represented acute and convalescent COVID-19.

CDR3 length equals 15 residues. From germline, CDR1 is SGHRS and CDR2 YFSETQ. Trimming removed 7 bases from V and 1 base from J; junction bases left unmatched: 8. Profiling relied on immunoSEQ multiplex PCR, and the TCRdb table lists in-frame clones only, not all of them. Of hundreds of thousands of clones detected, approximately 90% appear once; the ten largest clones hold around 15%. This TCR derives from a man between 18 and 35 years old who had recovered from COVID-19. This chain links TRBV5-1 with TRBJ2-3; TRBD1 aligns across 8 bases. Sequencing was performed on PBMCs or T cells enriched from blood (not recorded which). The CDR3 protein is CASRLGGQGTDTQYF. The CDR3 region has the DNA TGCGCCAGCCGACTGGGGGGACAGGGCACAGATACGCAGTATTTT.